This T cell receptor (beta chain) is from a study of blood T cell repertoires in COVID-19. At the level of the study: Material from acute and convalescent COVID-19 was sourced from the United States, Italy and Spain. In each case, the material was cDNA or gDNA derived from T cells, B-cell-depleted T cells, or PBMCs.

The junction had 9 bases not matched to a gene; V was cut back by 5 bases and J by 9 bases. Germline V CDR1 and CDR2: MNHNY, SVGAGI (reference sequence). The CDR3 spans 13 residues. In the source study's methods: Amplification of reference gene primers was used by the study to estimate nucleated cell counts. Produced via immunoSEQ multiplex PCR; TCRdb's table is partial and in-frame only. That table supplies the V and J calls and clone size; D and trimming were determined from the DNA. Among about 280,000 clones listed, 89% were seen once. Sequenced input: peripheral blood. The sequence was obtained from a woman aged 35 to 49 who had recovered from COVID-19. The genes are TRBV6-6 and TRBJ2-7, with TRBD1 matching over 8 bases. The CDR3 bases are TGTGCCAGCAGTGCCGACCCGGGGACAGGGCAGTACTTC. This sequence encodes CASSADPGTGQYF.